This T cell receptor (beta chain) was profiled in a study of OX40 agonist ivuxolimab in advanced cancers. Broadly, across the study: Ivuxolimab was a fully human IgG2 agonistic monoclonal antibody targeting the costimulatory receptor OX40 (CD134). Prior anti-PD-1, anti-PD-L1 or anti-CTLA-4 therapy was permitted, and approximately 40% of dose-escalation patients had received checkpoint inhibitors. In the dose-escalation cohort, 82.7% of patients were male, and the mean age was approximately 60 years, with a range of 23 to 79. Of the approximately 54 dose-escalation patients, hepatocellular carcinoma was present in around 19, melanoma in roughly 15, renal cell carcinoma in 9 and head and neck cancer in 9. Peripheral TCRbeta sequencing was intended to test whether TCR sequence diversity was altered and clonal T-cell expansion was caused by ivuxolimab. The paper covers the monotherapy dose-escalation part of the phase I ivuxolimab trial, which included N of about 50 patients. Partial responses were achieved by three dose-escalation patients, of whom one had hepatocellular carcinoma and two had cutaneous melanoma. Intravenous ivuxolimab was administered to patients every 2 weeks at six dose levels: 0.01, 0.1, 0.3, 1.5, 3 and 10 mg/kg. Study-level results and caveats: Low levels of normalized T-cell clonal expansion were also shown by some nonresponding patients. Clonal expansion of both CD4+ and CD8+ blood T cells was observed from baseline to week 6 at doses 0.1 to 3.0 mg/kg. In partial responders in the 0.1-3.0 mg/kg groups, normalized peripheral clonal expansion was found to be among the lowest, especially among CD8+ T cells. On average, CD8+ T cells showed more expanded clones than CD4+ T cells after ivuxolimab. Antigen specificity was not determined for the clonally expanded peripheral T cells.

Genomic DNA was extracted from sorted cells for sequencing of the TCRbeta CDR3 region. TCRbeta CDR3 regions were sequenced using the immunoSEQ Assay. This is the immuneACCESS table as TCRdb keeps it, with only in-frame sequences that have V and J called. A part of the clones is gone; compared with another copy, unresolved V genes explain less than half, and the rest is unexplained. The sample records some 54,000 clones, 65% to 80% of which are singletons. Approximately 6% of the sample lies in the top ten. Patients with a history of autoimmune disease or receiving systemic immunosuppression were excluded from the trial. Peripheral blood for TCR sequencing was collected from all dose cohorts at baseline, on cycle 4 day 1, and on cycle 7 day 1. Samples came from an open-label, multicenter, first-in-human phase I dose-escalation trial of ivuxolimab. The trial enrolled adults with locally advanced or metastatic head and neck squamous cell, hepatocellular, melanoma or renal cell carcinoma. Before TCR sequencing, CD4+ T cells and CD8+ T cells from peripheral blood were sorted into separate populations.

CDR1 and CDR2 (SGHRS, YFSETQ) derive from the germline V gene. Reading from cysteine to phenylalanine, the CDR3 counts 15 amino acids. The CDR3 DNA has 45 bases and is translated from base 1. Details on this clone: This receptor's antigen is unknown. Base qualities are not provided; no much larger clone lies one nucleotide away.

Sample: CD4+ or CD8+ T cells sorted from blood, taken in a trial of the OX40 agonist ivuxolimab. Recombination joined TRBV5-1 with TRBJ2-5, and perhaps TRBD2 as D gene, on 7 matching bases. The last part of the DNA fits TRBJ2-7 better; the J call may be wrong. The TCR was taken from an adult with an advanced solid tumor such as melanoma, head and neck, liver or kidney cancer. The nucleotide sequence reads TGCGCCAGCAGCCGAGGGGGGGAAGGTGCCCCCGAGCAGTACTTC. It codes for CASSRGGEGAPEQYF.